The clone carrying this T cell receptor (beta chain) was recorded at least ten times. What it binds is not known. Deletions cut 5 bases from V and 7 bases from J, with 8 bases between. This CDR3 region has 11 residues. Germline CDR1 MDHEN, CDR2 SYDVKM. A NOSPECS grade of at least 4, a Clinical Activity Score of at least 3 and duration under 3 months were recorded in ophthalmopathy patients. Exclusion of a patient resulted from uncontrolled infection, other autoimmune disease, pregnancy or lactation. These data originate in a study of T cells in Graves' hyperthyroidism and ophthalmopathy. Regarding the study as a whole: Blood samples included most of the expanded thyroid clonotypes exceeding 0.001.

TCR beta CDR3 regions were amplified from RNA. Using the HTBI primer set, a first-round RT-PCR was run on the TCR CDR3. A single record per CDR3 protein comes from TCRdb applying MiXCR to the multiplex PCR reads. The sample yields approximately 380,000 distinct CDR3 sequences, about 14% seen once. The sequenced sample consisted of blood. This clonotype was obtained from a man aged 45-60 years with Graves' ophthalmopathy. The rearrangement uses TRBV28 and TRBJ1-1; no definite D call. This CDR3 is CASSVEVEAFF. The CDR3 DNA follows: TGTGCCAGCAGTGTGGAGGTTGAAGCTTTCTTT.